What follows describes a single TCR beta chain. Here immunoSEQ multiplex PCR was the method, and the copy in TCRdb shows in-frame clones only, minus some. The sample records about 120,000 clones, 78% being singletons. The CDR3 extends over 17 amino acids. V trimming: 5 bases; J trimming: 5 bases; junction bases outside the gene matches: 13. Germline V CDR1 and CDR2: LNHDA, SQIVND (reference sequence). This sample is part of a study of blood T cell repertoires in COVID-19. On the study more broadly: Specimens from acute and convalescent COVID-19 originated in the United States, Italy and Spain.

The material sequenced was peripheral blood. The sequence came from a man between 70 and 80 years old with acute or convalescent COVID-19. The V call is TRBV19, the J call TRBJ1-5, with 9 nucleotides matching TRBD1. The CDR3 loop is CASSPPRDRVSHQPQHF. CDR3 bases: TGTGCCAGTAGTCCTCCCCGGGACAGGGTATCTCATCAGCCCCAGCATTTT.